This section outlines one TCR beta chain sequence together with its context. Sequencing used immunoSEQ multiplex PCR; TCRdb keeps in-frame clones, though not all of them. The sample carries about 350,000 clones, around 90% recorded once. The data stem from a study of cytomegalovirus exposure and HLA in healthy donors. This CDR3 is 12 amino acids long. V lost 3 bases and J 1 base, leaving 2 bases between the germline ends. Germline loops: CDR1 SNHLY, CDR2 FYNNEI. The TCR was taken from a woman in her 30s in good health and CMV-seropositive. Sequenced sample: PBMCs. This chain links TRBV2 with TRBJ2-3, with unresolved D. DNA for the CDR3: TGTGCCAGCAGTGATGGCACAGATACGCAGTATTTT. It specifies CASSDGTDTQYF. Complete variable domain (other parts from reference TRBV2 and TRBJ2-3): EPEVTQTPSHQVTQMGQEVILRCVPISNHLYFYWYRQILGQKVEFLVSFYNNEISEKSEIFDDQFSVERPDGSNFTLKIRSTKLEDSAMYFCASSDGTDTQYFGPGTRLTVL.